This T cell receptor (beta chain) was profiled in a study of blood T cell repertoires in COVID-19 (dated by TCRdb to the early 2020s). For the wider study: Collaborator samples came from the United States, Italy and Spain and covered acute and convalescent phases of COVID-19. Where available, HLA class I and class II types were obtained from metadata supplied by the sample provider rather than from assay-based typing. Samples came from the ongoing ImmuneRACE study (first 160 participants) plus 1,254 subjects from 6 global collaborators. A freely available public database, intended as a resource for researchers studying the immune response to SARS-CoV-2, is where the repertoires were released. The prospective study material was composed of cDNA or gDNA derived from T cells, B-cell-depleted T cells, or PBMCs. The sample metadata nearly always contained a de-identified subject ID, COVID-19 status, age in years and sex. Subjects who had been exposed to COVID-19, were actively infected with it, or had recovered from it provided the deeply sampled blood TCRbeta repertoires that made up the dataset. Overall study outcomes, separate from this receptor: The amount of clinical and demographic metadata varied by source and participant and was provided uncurated.

Counted from cysteine to phenylalanine, this CDR3 has 15 amino acids. Only CDR3 DNA is held: 45 bases, read in frame from base 1. After removal of 2 bases from V and 3 bases from J, the junction retains 4 bases not matched to a gene. CDR1 and CDR2 (MNHEY, SMNVEV) derive from the germline V gene (reference sequence). Participants in the prospective study were aged roughly 18 to 89 years, lived in 20 to 25 United States geographic areas, and enrolled through a virtual design. In the prospective study, cohorts were assigned on the basis of participant-reported clinical history obtained from a screening survey and a study questionnaire. Recovered participants in ImmuneRACE Cohort 3 were defined as having two consecutive negative NP/OP PCR tests, clearance from a healthcare professional, or resolution of symptoms. In the prospective study, whole blood, serum and a nasopharyngeal or oropharyngeal swab were collected from each participant by mobile phlebotomists. Over an approximately 2-month period, participants in the prospective study had the option of providing additional blood draws and questionnaires. Blood samples from the prospective study were shipped frozen or at room temperature prior to DNA extraction.

The immunoSEQ Assay, a bias-controlled multiplex PCR, was used to amplify TCRbeta CDR3 regions from genomic DNA. The authors' analysis ran thus. Nucleated cell counts per sample were estimated from amplification of reference gene primers within the assay. To quantify the absolute abundance of each unique TCRbeta CDR3 rearrangement, sequence reads were collapsed and filtered. For each sample, productive Simpson clonality was calculated as the square root of Simpson's diversity index over productive rearrangements. TCRdb mirrors the immuneACCESS table, restricted to in-frame sequences. Some clones are absent from its copies; in checked studies, under half trace to an unresolved V gene, and the reason for the others is unknown. V and J calls plus clone size are reproduced from that table; the DNA served to infer D and trimming. The table for this sample lists 250,000 to 350,000 clones; 75% to 90% of them were counted only once. Roughly 2.5% of the sample comes from the top ten.

As regards this clone: Its antigen is not yet known. No base-level quality is on record; no much larger clone is a single base apart.

The sample taken for sequencing was PBMCs or T cells enriched from blood (not recorded which). The sequence is built from TRBV27 and TRBJ2-3, and TRBD2 aligns with 8 junction nucleotides. This clonotype was obtained from a woman aged 18-29 years who had recovered from COVID-19. The CDR3 has the sequence CASSLTGGPTDTQYF. The bases read TGTGCCAGCAGTTTAACGGGGGGGCCGACAGATACGCAGTATTTT.